This T cell receptor (beta chain) was retrieved from a study of beta chain features in type 1 diabetes. Investigators reverse transcribed all isolated RNA, so they sequenced expressed TCRB transcripts. The data were produced by immunoSEQ multiplex PCR, yet TCRdb's version contains in-frame clones alone and is incomplete. The data show about 640,000 clones, roughly 12% seen once. Concerning this clone: Its antigen is currently unknown.

Study results and limitations: Across patients, naive, central memory and Treg TCRB repertoires exhibited apparently greater similarity than was observed across healthy donors. Shortening that was moderate but significant affected the TCRB CDR3s of Type 1 diabetes patients in all four CD4+ subsets.

The receptor's source is a man younger than 40 with type 1 diabetes. The sample taken for sequencing was naive CD4+ T cells from blood.

This chain's CDR3 is CSALGSQETQYF. The CDR3 nucleotides are TGCAGCGCCCTCGGCAGCCAAGAGACCCAGTACTTC. The V call is TRBV29-1, the J call TRBJ2-5; D call uncertain. The CDR3 totals 12 residues. The V gene lost 7 bases and the J gene lost 1 base, with 10 bases spanning the gap. The germline CDR1 and CDR2 sequences are SQVTM and ANQGSEA.